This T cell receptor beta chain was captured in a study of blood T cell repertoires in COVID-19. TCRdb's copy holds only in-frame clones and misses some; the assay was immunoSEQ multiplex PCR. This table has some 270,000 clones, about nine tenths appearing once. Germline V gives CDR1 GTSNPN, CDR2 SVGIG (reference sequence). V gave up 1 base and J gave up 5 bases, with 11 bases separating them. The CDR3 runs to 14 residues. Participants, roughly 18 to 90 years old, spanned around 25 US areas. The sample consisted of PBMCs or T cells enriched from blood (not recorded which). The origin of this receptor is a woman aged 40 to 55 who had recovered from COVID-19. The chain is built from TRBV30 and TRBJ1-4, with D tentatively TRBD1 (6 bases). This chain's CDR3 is CAWSGTALNEKLFF. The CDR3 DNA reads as TGTGCCTGGAGTGGGACAGCCTTAAATGAAAAACTGTTTTTT.